The 10 T cell receptor beta chains given below trace back to one sample, sequenced in a study of shared clonotypes between healthy human individuals. The data were produced by immunoSEQ multiplex PCR, yet TCRdb's version contains in-frame clones alone and is incomplete. The sample includes roughly 490,000 clones, 70% to 80% of them seen just once. Input material: PBMCs. These receptors were collected from a woman between 35 and 50 years old in good health. Some clones in this sample may be carry-over from other donors' samples.

This chain connects TRBV5-1 to TRBJ2-1; D might be TRBD2 (5 bases). The germline V and J ends were trimmed by 0 bases and 3 bases, with 13 bases remaining between them. This CDR3 has 16 residues. Germline V gene lookup returns CDR1 SGHRS and CDR2 YFSETQ. CDR3 nucleotide sequence: TGCGCCAGCAGCTTGGCCTACGGGATGTACTACAATGAGCAGTTCTTC. The encoded protein is CASSLAYGMYYNEQFF.

V and J are TRBV29-1 and TRBJ2-5; 9 bases fit TRBD1. Germline CDR1 is SQVTM and CDR2 is ANQGSEA. The trim removed 6 bases at V and 4 bases at J, leaving 9 bases unmatched. The CDR3 has 14 amino acids. CDR3 DNA: TGCAGCGTCGACCTGACAGGGGGTACAGAGACCCAGTACTTC. Its protein product is CSVDLTGGTETQYF. Full variable domain (rest looked up from reference TRBV29-1 and TRBJ2-5): SAVISQKPSRDICQRGTSLTIQCQVDSQVTMMFWYRQQPGQSLTLIATANQGSEATYESGFVIDKFPISRPNLTFSTLTVSNMSPEDSSIYLCSVDLTGGTETQYFGPGTRLLVL.

The gene calls are TRBV15 and TRBJ2-1, with 11 positions matching TRBD1. Germline V gives CDR1 LNHNV, CDR2 YYDKDF (reference sequence). The CDR3 contains 16 residues. Trimming at V came to 0 bases and at J to 7 bases, leaving 5 bases not matched to a gene. CDR3 residues: CATSRDTGTGGNEQFF. CDR3 nucleotides: TGTGCCACCAGCAGAGATACGGGGACAGGGGGTAATGAGCAGTTCTTC. The full variable domain, rest sourced from reference TRBV15 and TRBJ2-1, is DAMVIQNPRYQVTQFGKPVTLSCSQTLNHNVMYWYQQKSSQAPKLLFHYYDKDFNNEADTPDNFQSRRPNTSFCFLDIRSPGLGDTAMYLCATSRDTGTGGNEQFFGPGTRLTVL.

The chain joins TRBV9 to TRBJ2-7; perhaps TRBD2 as D (5 bases). CDR1 is SGDLS and CDR2 is YYNGEE in the germline V gene. Trimming left V 10 bases short and J 2 bases short, with 22 bases between. This CDR3 has 15 residues. The CDR3 region has the DNA TGTGCCTACTCCGGGGAGCCAGAAAAACCCTACGAGCAGTACTTC. Translating it yields CAYSGEPEKPYEQYF.

The CDR3 DNA sequence: TGTGCCAGCAGCTTAGGTGGCAACGCGAACACCGGGGAGCTGTTTTTT. Translating gives CASSLGGNANTGELFF. The gene calls are TRBV7-2 and TRBJ2-2; no reliable D call. From germline, CDR1 is SGHTA and CDR2 FQGNSA. The length of the CDR3 is 16 residues. V was clipped by 1 base and J by 0 bases, with 9 bases between them.

With respect to this clone: The DNA is omitted, as the CDR3 cannot be located on it reliably, and the CDR3 follows TCRdb's listing. The chain links TRBV27 to TRBJ2-7. The CDR3 has 15 amino acids, counting both end residues. Germline CDR1 reads MNHEY; CDR2 reads SMNVEV (reference sequence). CDR3 protein: CASSLSFGAGSVKYF.

The chain combines TRBV30 with TRBJ1-1; D gene ambiguous. Germline V CDR1 and CDR2: GTSNPN, SVGIG (reference sequence). CDR3 length equals 15 residues. The ends were cut back, 5 bases at V and 4 bases at J, with 20 bases in the middle. The CDR3 DNA reads as TGTGCCTGGGGGCCCGGAAGGGTAGGTGGCACTGAAGCTTTCTTT. Translated: CAWGPGRVGGTEAFF.

The gene calls are TRBV7-9 and TRBJ1-2, with D hard to call. CDR3 size: 11 residues. Germline-derived CDR1 and CDR2 are SEHNR and FQNEAQ (reference sequence). Between the trimmed V and J ends, which lost 8 bases and 4 bases, there was a span of 8 bases. CDR3 DNA: TGTGCCAGCGGAGGGTCCTATGGCTACACCTTC. Protein sequence: CASGGSYGYTF.

Note on this clone: A much bigger clone sits one base away, suggesting this may be a read error. The chain combines TRBV4-2 with TRBJ2-7; no reliable D call. CDR1 is LGHNA, CDR2 YNFKEQ, per germline. The V and J ends lost 0 bases and 4 bases respectively, with 13 bases between them. The length of the CDR3 is 15 residues. CDR3 sequence reads: CASSQDRSVMYEQYF. The CDR3, as DNA: TGTGCCAGCAGCCAAGATCGGTCGGTGATGTACGAGCAGTACTTC.

In regard to this clone: One base separates it from a far larger clone, so it is likely a read error. V is TRBV2 and J is TRBJ1-5; TRBD1 might be the D (6 bases). Looked up from germline, CDR1 is SNHLY and CDR2 is FYNNEI. The CDR3 spans 15 residues. CDR3 in DNA: TGTGCCAGCAGTGAAGCGCGGGGGGCGGGTCAGCCCCGGCATTTT. This codes for CASSEARGAGQPRHF.